This TCR beta chain originates from a study of CD8 T cells in ankylosing spondylitis. Germline loops: CDR1 SGHTA, CDR2 FQGNSA. V gave up 5 bases and J gave up 0 bases; unmatched junction bases: 7. This CDR3 comprises 16 residues. From the 5' RACE reads, TCRdb called clonotypes with MiXCR, one entry per CDR3 protein. Of approximately 100,000 distinct CDR3 sequences in the sample, about 8.3% were seen once. J is TRBJ2-1 and V is TRBV7-2, with 7 bases aligning to TRBD2. The sample was blood, either unsorted or a sorted T cell fraction (not recorded which). The clonotype was recovered from a male donor with ankylosing spondylitis or in good health (not recorded which). The CDR3, as DNA: TGTGCCAGCAGCCTACGGGAGGCGCGCTCCTACAATGAGCAGTTCTTC. The encoded protein is CASSLREARSYNEQFF. Variable domain in full (rest from reference TRBV7-2 and TRBJ2-1): GAGVSQSPSNKVTEKGKDVELRCDPISGHTALYWYRQSLGQGLEFLIYFQGNSAPDKSGLPSDRFSAERTGGSVSTLTIQRTQQEDSAVYLCASSLREARSYNEQFFGPGTRLTVL.